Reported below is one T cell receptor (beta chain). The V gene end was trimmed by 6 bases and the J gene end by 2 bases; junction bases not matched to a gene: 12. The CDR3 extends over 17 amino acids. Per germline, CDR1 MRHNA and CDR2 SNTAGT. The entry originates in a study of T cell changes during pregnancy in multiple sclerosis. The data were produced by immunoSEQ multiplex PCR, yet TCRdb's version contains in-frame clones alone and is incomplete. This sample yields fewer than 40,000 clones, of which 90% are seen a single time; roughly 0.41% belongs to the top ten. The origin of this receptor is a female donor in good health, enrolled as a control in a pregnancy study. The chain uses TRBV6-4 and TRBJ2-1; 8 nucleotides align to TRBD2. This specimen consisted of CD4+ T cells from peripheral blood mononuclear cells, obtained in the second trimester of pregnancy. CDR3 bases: TGTGCCAGCAGCGCCGAGCCCCGCGGGGGGACCTACAATGAGCAGTTCTTC. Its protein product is CASSAEPRGGTYNEQFF.